This TCR beta chain was documented in a study of CD8+ T cells in alopecia areata. Broader study findings: Lesional scalp, especially alopecia totalis/universalis, showed higher clonality than normal scalp.

Extracted RNA was reverse transcribed into cDNA, the sequencing template. Sequencing used immunoSEQ multiplex PCR; TCRdb keeps in-frame clones, though not all of them. The data show about 190,000 clones, 45% to 75% seen once. Concerning this clone: Its cognate antigen is unknown.

The treatment here: oral pan-JAK inhibitor, 5-10 mg twice daily. Sequenced here: CD4+ T cells sorted from blood, sampled at week 4, from a patient treated with tofacitinib. This receptor was taken from a human donor with alopecia areata.

The CDR3 is CASSGGLAAYNEQFF. The CDR3 DNA follows: TGTGCCAGCAGTGGAGGACTAGCGGCTTACAATGAGCAGTTCTTC. The J gene is TRBJ2-1, the V gene TRBV2; the match to TRBD2 covers 10 bases. This CDR3 contains 15 residues. Per germline, CDR1 SNHLY and CDR2 FYNNEI. The ends lost 4 bases at V and 4 bases at J; junction bases unmatched: 4. The variable domain in full, completed from reference TRBV2 and TRBJ2-1, reads EPEVTQTPSHQVTQMGQEVILRCVPISNHLYFYWYRQILGQKVEFLVSFYNNEISEKSEIFDDQFSVERPDGSNFTLKIRSTKLEDSAMYFCASSGGLAAYNEQFFGPGTRLTVL.